These 32 T cell receptor beta chains share one sample of origin, sequenced in a study of cytomegalovirus exposure and HLA in healthy donors. Clones were read by immunoSEQ multiplex PCR, and TCRdb kept only the in-frame ones, dropping some. The sample lists some 60,000 clones, around 96% occurring once. Sequenced input: PBMCs. These receptors were collected from a man aged 18 to 29 in good health and CMV-seronegative.

The genes are TRBV30 and TRBJ2-1, with 7 bases aligning to TRBD2. The CDR3 runs to 13 residues. Germline V lookup: CDR1 GTSNPN, CDR2 SVGIG (reference sequence). The V gene end was trimmed by 2 bases and the J gene end by 8 bases; junction bases not matched to a gene: 6. CDR3 residues: CAWSYGTIDEQFF. CDR3 nucleotides: TGTGCCTGGAGTTACGGGACTATCGATGAGCAGTTCTTC.

The V gene is TRBV11-2, the J gene TRBJ2-3; possibly TRBD1 for D (5 bases). The germline CDR1 and CDR2 sequences are SGHAT and FQNNGV. The CDR3 runs 13 residues. V was pared by 1 base and J by 6 bases, with 8 bases between. CDR3 sequence (DNA): TGTGCCAGCAGCTTAGTAGGGGTGGATACGCAGTATTTT. Its translation is CASSLVGVDTQYF.

In DNA form, the CDR3 reads TGTGCCAGCAGCTCGGGACAGGTCTACGAGCAGTACTTC. Protein product: CASSSGQVYEQYF. The chain joins TRBV5-5 to TRBJ2-7; the match to TRBD1 covers 8 bases. The CDR3 runs to 13 residues. Losses at the gene ends were 3 bases for V and 3 bases for J; bases not matched to a gene: 2. Germline V gene sequence: CDR1 SGHKS, CDR2 YYEKEE (reference sequence). Drawing the rest from reference TRBV5-5 and TRBJ2-7, the complete variable domain is DAGVTQSPTHLIKTRGQQVTLRCSPISGHKSVSWYQQVLGQGPQFIFQYYEKEERGRGNFPDRFSARQFPNYSSELNVNALLLGDSALYLCASSSGQVYEQYFGPGTRLTVT.

The genes are TRBV7-8 and TRBJ2-1; 12 nucleotides agree with TRBD2. CDR3 size: 16 residues. The V gene end was trimmed by 5 bases and the J gene end by 5 bases; junction bases not matched to a gene: 7. The V gene's germline CDR1 is SGHVS and CDR2 FQNEAQ. This chain's CDR3 is CASSIRTSGNNNEQFF. The CDR3, as DNA: TGTGCCAGCAGCATACGGACTAGCGGGAACAACAATGAGCAGTTCTTC.

V is TRBV5-1 and J is TRBJ2-3, with unresolved D. Germline V gene sequence: CDR1 SGHRS, CDR2 YFSETQ. V gave up 6 bases and J gave up 4 bases, with 6 bases separating them. The CDR3 spans 11 residues. The CDR3 is CASKSSDTQYF. DNA of the CDR3: TGCGCCAGCAAATCTTCAGATACGCAGTATTTT.

The chain is built from TRBV28 and TRBJ2-3; D gene ambiguous. The germline gives CDR1 MDHEN, CDR2 SYDVKM. Trimming pared 3 bases from V and 3 bases from J, leaving 7 bases between. The CDR3 extends over 13 amino acids. CDR3 in amino acids: CASSFIRTDTQYF. Written as DNA, the CDR3 is TGTGCCAGCAGTTTCATCAGGACAGATACGCAGTATTTT.

The rearrangement links TRBV15 to TRBJ2-7; possibly TRBD2 for D (5 bases). The CDR3 is made up of 14 amino acids. Trimming removed 4 bases at V and 6 bases at J, with 16 bases between. Germline-derived CDR1 and CDR2 are LNHNV and YYDKDF (reference sequence). The CDR3 DNA sequence: TGTGCCACCAGCAATAGTAGGAGGCTGGGCGAGCAGTACTTC. Its protein is CATSNSRRLGEQYF.

This rearrangement joins TRBV4-1 to TRBJ2-1; D may be TRBD2 (6 bases). V was shortened by 8 bases and J by 6 bases, with 17 bases between the two germline ends. Per germline, CDR1 MGHRA and CDR2 YSYEKL. This CDR3 comprises 14 residues. For the CDR3, the DNA is TGCGCCAGCGGGTTCGGGGGAAATGCCAATGAGCAGTTCTTC. Translation gives CASGFGGNANEQFF.

The genes are TRBV6-6 and TRBJ2-1; 7 bases fit TRBD1. Germline CDR1 is MNHNY and CDR2 is SVGAGI (reference sequence). This CDR3 has 12 amino acids. With 5 bases clipped from V and 10 bases from J, the junction kept 5 bases outside the gene matches. CDR3 sequence reads: CASSKPQGEQFF. The CDR3 nucleotides are TGTGCCAGCAGTAAGCCACAGGGGGAGCAGTTCTTC.

This clone was seen once. This chain connects TRBV6-1 to TRBJ2-1, with 7 bases identical to TRBD2. The CDR3 runs to 17 residues. From germline, CDR1 is MNHNS and CDR2 SASEGT. V lost 2 bases, J lost 9 bases, and 16 bases stayed unmatched. The CDR3 reads CASSEFPSGAGEGEQFF. The CDR3 region has the DNA TGTGCCAGCAGTGAATTCCCATCTGGGGCGGGAGAGGGTGAGCAGTTCTTC.

The rearrangement joins TRBV5-6 to TRBJ2-4, with D possibly being TRBD2 (6 bases). The CDR3 consists of 13 residues. Germline lookup yields CDR1 SGHDT and CDR2 YYEEEE. Between the trimmed V and J ends, which lost 4 bases and 10 bases, there was a span of 15 bases. CDR3 coding DNA: TGTGCCAGCAGCGGAGGGACCTTGGGGATTCAGTACTTC. Translating it yields CASSGGTLGIQYF.

The chain couples TRBV27 to TRBJ1-5, with unresolved D. The V gene lost 2 bases and the J gene lost 6 bases, with 11 bases spanning the gap. CDR3 size: 14 residues. Looked up from germline, CDR1 is MNHEY and CDR2 is SMNVEV (reference sequence). The DNA of the CDR3 is TGTGCCAGCAGTTTACGGGGTCGCTTTCAGCCCCAGCATTTT. Residues: CASSLRGRFQPQHF.

The rearrangement joins TRBV11-2 to TRBJ2-1; TRBD1 matches at 8 bases. The J segment lost 8 bases and the V segment lost 3 bases, leaving 9 bases of the junction unmatched. Germline CDR1 is SGHAT and CDR2 is FQNNGV. The CDR3 runs 15 residues. The CDR3 bases are TGTGCCAGCAGCTTTTTAACAGGGGGTTTCGATGAGCAGTTCTTC. Translating it yields CASSFLTGGFDEQFF.

This sequence joins TRBV5-1 and TRBJ2-5; D is perhaps TRBD2 (6 bases). The germline V gene encodes CDR1 SGHRS and CDR2 YFSETQ. The CDR3 is 16 amino acids. Trimming pared 4 bases from V and 4 bases from J, leaving 20 bases between. The CDR3 loop is CASSPSGSGLSETQYF. CDR3 DNA sequence: TGCGCCAGCAGCCCCAGTGGTAGCGGACTTTCAGAGACCCAGTACTTC.

The CDR3 is CASSQDQHPGADTQYF. The CDR3 region has the DNA TGCGCCAGCAGCCAAGACCAGCATCCAGGGGCAGATACGCAGTATTTT. V usage is TRBV4-3 and J usage is TRBJ2-3; possibly TRBD1 for D (6 bases). CDR3 length: 16 residues. CDR1 is LGHNA, CDR2 YSLEER, per germline. The germline V and J ends were trimmed by 0 bases and 4 bases, with 14 bases remaining between them.

The gene calls are TRBV6-5 and TRBJ2-2; TRBD2 might be the D (5 bases). The ends were cut back, 0 bases at V and 4 bases at J, with 9 bases in the middle. This CDR3 contains 15 residues. Germline V gives CDR1 MNHEY, CDR2 SVGAGI. CDR3 in DNA: TGTGCCAGCAGTTACTCCACAACTAGCACCGGGGAGCTGTTTTTT. Translation gives CASSYSTTSTGELFF.

J is TRBJ2-5 and V is TRBV7-6, with 8 bases that match TRBD2. This CDR3 is built from 14 residues. CDR1 SGHVS and CDR2 FNYEAQ come from the germline V gene. V was pared by 4 bases and J by 3 bases, with 4 bases of the junction left unmatched. In DNA form, the CDR3 reads TGTGCCAGCAGCTCGCGGACTAGCAAAGAGACCCAGTACTTC. It specifies CASSSRTSKETQYF.

Here the CDR3 DNA reads TGTGCCAGCAGTTTTAGTCGTTCGTGGGAGACCCAGTACTTC. Translating gives CASSFSRSWETQYF. The chain uses TRBV27 and TRBJ2-5, with no clear D. The CDR3 spans 14 residues. CDR1 and CDR2 (germline): MNHEY, SMNVEV (reference sequence). Trimming pared 3 bases from V and 5 bases from J, leaving 13 bases between.

The V and J genes are TRBV2 and TRBJ2-4, with D possibly TRBD1 on 6 matching bases. CDR1 and CDR2 from the germline V gene are SNHLY and FYNNEI. CDR3 length: 15 residues. V was trimmed by 5 bases and J by 0 bases, leaving 11 bases between them. This chain's CDR3 is CASSPWTEAKNIQYF. The CDR3 region has the DNA TGTGCCAGCAGTCCTTGGACAGAAGCCAAAAACATTCAGTACTTC.

The count of this clone is one. The CDR3 bases are TGCAGTGCTATAGGGGAGGGCGAGCAGTACTTC. Translated: CSAIGEGEQYF. The chain joins TRBV20-1 to TRBJ2-7; 7 bases are shared with TRBD2. The CDR3 extends over 11 amino acids. The V gene's germline CDR1 is DFQATT and CDR2 SNEGSKA (reference sequence). The trim removed 4 bases at V and 6 bases at J, leaving 3 bases unmatched.

V is TRBV9 and J is TRBJ2-5, with 10 nucleotides matching TRBD1. This CDR3 contains 15 residues. The V and J ends lost 2 bases and 0 bases, in that order; junction bases with no gene match: 1. The germline gives CDR1 SGDLS, CDR2 YYNGEE. CDR3 sequence reads: CASSVTGGDQETQYF. For the CDR3, the DNA is TGTGCCAGCAGCGTGACAGGGGGCGACCAAGAGACCCAGTACTTC.

J is TRBJ2-7 and V is TRBV19; D is possibly TRBD1 (6 bases). CDR3 length: 13 residues. Germline V gene data show CDR1 as LNHDA and CDR2 as SQIVND (reference sequence). Deletions cut 4 bases from V and 1 base from J, with 8 bases between. The chain's CDR3 is CASSRTGSYEQYF. CDR3 in DNA: TGTGCCAGTAGTAGAACAGGGTCCTACGAGCAGTACTTC.

This rearrangement joins TRBV18 to TRBJ1-1; D not certain. The CDR3 extends over 13 amino acids. CDR1 and CDR2 (germline): KGHSH, LQKENI. The ends were cut back, 1 base at V and 0 bases at J, with 3 bases in the middle. CDR3 sequence: CASSPLLNTEAFF. In DNA, the CDR3 is TGTGCCAGCTCACCACTCTTGAACACTGAAGCTTTCTTT.

This chain uses TRBV18 with TRBJ2-3; possibly TRBD1 for D (6 bases). Germline loops: CDR1 KGHSH, CDR2 LQKENI. V was shortened by 0 bases and J by 2 bases, with 12 bases between the two germline ends. The CDR3 totals 16 residues. CDR3 residues: CASSPPDRLATDTQYF. The CDR3 coding sequence is TGTGCCAGCTCACCACCAGACAGGTTAGCCACAGATACGCAGTATTTT.

The rearrangement uses TRBV19 and TRBJ2-2; 9 bases fit TRBD2. This CDR3 comprises 17 residues. Unmatched junction bases numbered 11, after V lost 3 bases and J lost 6 bases. The V gene's germline CDR1 is LNHDA and CDR2 SQIVND (reference sequence). CDR3 nucleotide sequence: TGTGCCAGTAGTATTCGGGTGGGACTAGCCCCTTCCGGGGAGCTGTTTTTT. It codes for CASSIRVGLAPSGELFF.

The chain joins TRBV11-2 to TRBJ2-1; possibly TRBD2 for D (6 bases). The CDR3 spans 14 residues. CDR1 SGHAT and CDR2 FQNNGV come from the germline V gene. With 5 bases removed from V and 7 bases from J, the gap between germline ends came to 15 bases. The DNA of the CDR3 is TGTGCCAGCAGCGTAGGGAGGATCTTGAATGAGCAGTTCTTC. Amino acids: CASSVGRILNEQFF. The whole variable domain, remainder taken from reference TRBV11-2 and TRBJ2-1, is EAGVAQSPRYKIIEKRQSVAFWCNPISGHATLYWYQQILGQGPKLLIQFQNNGVVDDSQLPKDRFSAERLKGVDSTLKIQPAKLEDSAVYLCASSVGRILNEQFFGPGTRLTVL.

This chain connects TRBV6-1 to TRBJ1-5, with 8 bases identical to TRBD1. V was clipped by 5 bases and J by 7 bases; unmatched bases: 7. Germline CDR1 and CDR2: MNHNS and SASEGT. The CDR3 extends over 14 amino acids. The CDR3 is CASSRQGRDQPQHF. The CDR3 DNA reads TGTGCCAGCAGTCGACAGGGGCGGGACCAGCCCCAGCATTTT.

The chain joins TRBV19 to TRBJ1-1; D call uncertain. Germline V gene lookup returns CDR1 LNHDA and CDR2 SQIVND (reference sequence). CDR3 length: 12 residues. V was shortened by 5 bases and J by 6 bases, with 10 bases between the two germline ends. CDR3 sequence reads: CASSHPGSEAFF. As DNA, the CDR3 is TGTGCCAGTAGTCATCCGGGTTCTGAAGCTTTCTTT.

The gene calls are TRBV25-1 and TRBJ2-2, with 9 positions matching TRBD2. The CDR3 sequence is 15 residues long. V lost 4 bases, J lost 6 bases, and 6 bases stayed unmatched. Germline loops: CDR1 MGHDK, CDR2 SYGVNS. The CDR3 coding sequence is TGTGCCAGCAGTGTCTCATCTAGCGGGGCCGGGGAGCTGTTTTTT. It yields the protein CASSVSSSGAGELFF.

The chain is built from TRBV6-1 and TRBJ1-5; 8 bases agree with TRBD1. This CDR3 spans 16 amino acids. Germline CDR1 and CDR2: MNHNS and SASEGT. With 4 bases clipped from V and 4 bases from J, the junction kept 9 bases outside the gene matches. The CDR3 nucleotides read TGTGCCAGCAGTGTACACCGGGACAGGTCTAATCAGCCCCAGCATTTT. Protein sequence: CASSVHRDRSNQPQHF.

The sample holds a few counts of this clone. The chain employs TRBV11-2 and TRBJ1-1, with a weak D call TRBD1 (6 bases). There are 18 residues in the CDR3. Per the germline V gene, CDR1 is SGHAT and CDR2 is FQNNGV. Trimming removed 1 base at V and 1 base at J, with 19 bases between. This chain's CDR3 is CASSLVSAADRRNTEAFF. CDR3 nucleotide sequence: TGTGCCAGCAGCTTAGTGTCGGCGGCAGACAGGAGGAACACTGAAGCTTTCTTT.

This rearrangement joins TRBV9 to TRBJ2-1; 10 bases match TRBD2. Germline CDR1 SGDLS, CDR2 YYNGEE. The V and J ends lost 2 bases and 0 bases, in that order; junction bases with no gene match: 2. This CDR3 contains 16 residues. The CDR3: CASSVTSGISYNEQFF. The CDR3 DNA sequence: TGTGCCAGCAGCGTCACTAGCGGGATCTCCTACAATGAGCAGTTCTTC.